This passage covers 14 T cell receptor beta chains from one sample sequenced in a study of T cell responses to AZD1222 COVID-19 vaccine. Sequenced by immunoSEQ multiplex PCR; TCRdb stores in-frame clones only, minus some. The top ten clones hold less than 5% of a sample with roughly 100,000 clones, about 93% of them seen once. The source was peripheral blood, collected on day 0 of AZD1222 vaccination. The receptors come from an adult in good health.

The chain uses TRBV11-2 and TRBJ2-7; tentative D call: TRBD1 (5 bases). This CDR3 has 15 residues. Trimming shortened V by 1 base and J by 2 bases, and 12 bases separated the two germline ends. Per germline, CDR1 SGHAT and CDR2 FQNNGV. The CDR3 reads CASSLGRGAAYEQYF. The CDR3 DNA is TGTGCCAGCAGCTTAGGTAGGGGCGCCGCCTACGAGCAGTACTTC.

The V gene is TRBV3-1 (or the pseudogene TRBV3-2), the J gene TRBJ2-2; D not certain. Germline CDR1 LGHDT, CDR2 YNNKEL (reference sequence). V was trimmed by 4 bases and J by 4 bases, leaving 10 bases between them. The CDR3 spans 14 residues. CDR3 bases: TGTGCCAGCAGCCCAGAATCCTTCACCGGGGAGCTGTTTTTT. Protein: CASSPESFTGELFF.

This clone was recorded a few times. V gene TRBV7-2 combines with J gene TRBJ1-2, with D maybe TRBD1 (5 bases). The CDR3 is 14 residues long. V gave up 1 base and J gave up 3 bases, with 9 bases separating them. CDR1 and CDR2 from the germline V gene are SGHTA and FQGNSA. DNA of the CDR3: TGTGCCAGCAGCTTAGTACAGGTCGACTATGGCTACACCTTC. The encoded protein is CASSLVQVDYGYTF.

The chain couples TRBV9 to TRBJ1-6, with D unresolved. In germline, CDR1 is SGDLS, CDR2 YYNGEE. This CDR3 is built from 16 residues. Trimming cost V 0 bases and J 0 bases, with 7 bases left between them. CDR3 nucleotides: TGTGCCAGCAGCGTAGGACGGAGCTCCTATAATTCACCCCTCCACTTT. It is translated as CASSVGRSSYNSPLHF.

The J gene is TRBJ2-7, the V gene TRBV11-3; weak D call: TRBD1 (5 bases). V gave up 5 bases and J gave up 2 bases, with 13 bases separating them. Looked up from germline, CDR1 is SGHNT and CDR2 is YENEEA. The CDR3 is made up of 14 amino acids. CDR3 nucleotides: TGTGCCAGCAGCCGGACAAGGCAGACCTACGAGCAGTACTTC. Translated, it gives CASSRTRQTYEQYF.

In this sample, this clone turned up once. The V gene is TRBV27, the J gene TRBJ1-6; 11 nucleotides align to TRBD1. CDR3 length: 15 amino acids. V gave up 8 bases and J gave up 7 bases; unmatched junction bases: 7. CDR1 and CDR2 from the germline V gene are MNHEY and SMNVEV (reference sequence). The chain's CDR3 is CASSDRGHVNSPLHF. The CDR3 DNA follows: TGTGCCAGCTCGGACAGGGGGCACGTAAATTCACCCCTCCACTTT.

CDR3 coding DNA: TGTGCCAGCATCGTCCGGGGACAGGAGTATGGCTACACCTTC. It codes for CASIVRGQEYGYTF. The chain recombines TRBV5-6 with TRBJ1-2; 8 nucleotides line up with TRBD1. The CDR3 is made up of 14 amino acids. The ends lost 6 bases at V and 5 bases at J; junction bases unmatched: 9. In germline, CDR1 is SGHDT, CDR2 YYEEEE.

The chain employs TRBV7-9 and TRBJ1-4; D is unresolved. The CDR3 has 13 amino acids. Trimming took off 2 bases at V and 5 bases at J, with 6 bases between the two ends. Germline CDR1 reads SEHNR; CDR2 reads FQNEAQ (reference sequence). The CDR3 nucleotides are TGTGCCAGCAGCTTACGGAGGAATGAAAAACTGTTTTTT. Translation: CASSLRRNEKLFF.

The chain uses TRBV7-2 and TRBJ2-5, with 10 positions matching TRBD2. After removal of 0 bases from V and 7 bases from J, the junction contained 5 bases not matched to a gene. CDR3 length equals 15 residues. Germline V gene lookup returns CDR1 SGHTA and CDR2 FQGNSA. The CDR3 coding sequence is TGTGCCAGCAGCTTAGCAGGGACTAGCGACGGGACCCAGTACTTC. It is translated as CASSLAGTSDGTQYF.

The rearrangement links TRBV9 to TRBJ1-6; TRBD1 aligns across 7 bases. CDR1 and CDR2 from the germline V gene are SGDLS and YYNGEE. The CDR3 is made up of 13 amino acids. V dropped 7 bases and J dropped 6; count of bases not matched to a gene: 4. CDR3 region: CASQGQPNSPLHF. The CDR3 bases are TGTGCCAGCCAGGGACAGCCTAATTCACCCCTCCACTTT.

The rearrangement uses TRBV27 and TRBJ1-6; no clear D gene. The CDR3 sequence is 9 residues long. The V gene's germline CDR1 is MNHEY and CDR2 SMNVEV (reference sequence). Trimming pared 8 bases from V and 10 bases from J, leaving 3 bases between. The CDR3 here is CASGSPLHF. The CDR3 bases are TGTGCCAGCGGATCACCCCTCCACTTT.

V and J are TRBV27 and TRBJ2-7, with D possibly TRBD2 on 6 matching bases. The germline V and J ends were trimmed by 6 bases and 1 base, with 13 bases remaining between them. The germline CDR1 and CDR2 sequences are MNHEY and SMNVEV (reference sequence). The CDR3 is made up of 14 amino acids. CDR3 sequence (DNA): TGTGCCAGCAGATTGTTCCGGGGGTCCTACGAGCAGTACTTC. Protein sequence: CASRLFRGSYEQYF.

This chain joins TRBV7-9 and TRBJ2-3; D gene unclear. Looked up from germline, CDR1 is SEHNR and CDR2 is FQNEAQ (reference sequence). Trimming removed 5 bases at V and 8 bases at J, with 11 bases between. There are 12 residues in the CDR3. The CDR3 DNA follows: TGTGCCAGCAGCCAACGTCGAGGTACGCAGTATTTT. This sequence encodes CASSQRRGTQYF.

V usage is TRBV5-1 and J usage is TRBJ2-7; no definite D call. Trimming took off 1 base at V and 5 bases at J, with 7 bases between the two ends. The CDR3 is 12 amino acids. Looked up from germline, CDR1 is SGHRS and CDR2 is YFSETQ. CDR3 coding DNA: TGCGCCAGCAGCTTGTCGTCGGACGAGCAGTACTTC. Its protein product is CASSLSSDEQYF. Full variable domain (remainder filled in from reference TRBV5-1 and TRBJ2-7): KAGVTQTPRYLIKTRGQQVTLSCSPISGHRSVSWYQQTPGQGLQFLFEYFSETQRNKGNFPGRFSGRQFSNSRSEMNVSTLELGDSALYLCASSLSSDEQYFGPGTRLTVT.